One T cell receptor (beta chain) is described in this entry. What it binds is unknown. These data originate in a study of cytomegalovirus exposure and HLA in healthy donors. Whole-study findings and limits: As a later analysis revealed, the rate of TCR association differed by HLA locus, with DRB1 most and HLA-C fewest. In vitro data verified a few CMV-associated chains as specific for CMV antigens. A later analysis found that most CMV-associated TCR beta chains appeared HLA-restricted.

Germline CDR1 MNHEY, CDR2 SVGAGI. J lost 0 bases, V lost 6 bases, and 4 bases had no gene match. The CDR3 covers 14 residues. Primers for the PCR totalled 60 Vbeta and 13 Jbeta. The table came from immunoSEQ multiplex PCR; TCRdb's copy has only in-frame clones and leaves some out. The table records 150,000 or so clones, more than 70% of them present only once. Sample: PBMCs. V is TRBV6-5 and J is TRBJ2-7; TRBD1 matches 8 bases. This receptor was identified in a male donor in good health and CMV-seropositive. DNA for the CDR3: TGTGCCAGCAGCTTCCAGGGGGCCTCCTACGAGCAGTACTTC. Its protein is CASSFQGASYEQYF.